These T cell receptor beta chains were read from a single sample in a study of Graves' ophthalmopathy and Graves' hyperthyroidism. TCRdb itself ran the multiplex PCR reads through MiXCR, one entry per CDR3 protein. Of 1 million to 1.3 million distinct CDR3 sequences listed, less than 45% are singletons. Sequenced: peripheral blood or thyroid tissue (not recorded which). The source is an adult man with Graves' hyperthyroidism. CDR3s leave out the opening cysteine and the closing phenylalanine or tryptophan. The order of the fields is CDR3 protein, J gene, V gene.

CDR3 protein: ATGARETQY; J gene: TRBJ2-5; V gene: TRBV24-1
CDR3 protein: ASSQGTTTRGSGANVLT; J gene: TRBJ2-6; V gene: TRBV7-8
CDR3 protein: ASGKSGNTIY; J gene: TRBJ1-3; V gene: TRBV27
CDR3 protein: SASGFSGRGYQETQY; J gene: TRBJ2-5; V gene: TRBV20-1
CDR3 protein: ASTAGTETQY; J gene: TRBJ2-5; V gene: TRBV5-1
CDR3 protein: ASSQTGTVPPEAF; J gene: TRBJ1-1; V gene: TRBV12-3/TRBV12-4
CDR3 protein: SLQHRGETQY; J gene: TRBJ2-5; V gene: TRBV29-1
CDR3 protein: ASRKIGKGPQH; J gene: TRBJ1-5; V gene: TRBV12-3/TRBV12-4
CDR3 protein: ASSLKDRGKYEQY; J gene: TRBJ2-7; V gene: TRBV12-3/TRBV12-4
CDR3 protein: ASRPGGGTETQY; J gene: TRBJ2-5; V gene: TRBV6-6
CDR3 protein: ASSPDNYGHT; J gene: TRBJ1-2; V gene: TRBV14
CDR3 protein: ASSTASSANEQY; J gene: TRBJ2-7; V gene: TRBV25-1
CDR3 protein: ASSLAREHYEQY; J gene: TRBJ2-7; V gene: TRBV7-9
CDR3 protein: ASSSDRGHSPLH; J gene: TRBJ1-6; V gene: TRBV10-3
CDR3 protein: ASSLLGQGAIGELF; J gene: TRBJ2-2; V gene: TRBV25-1
CDR3 protein: ASSQEFLRGYEQY; J gene: TRBJ2-7; V gene: TRBV5-1
CDR3 protein: ASSYSPLGPNEKLF; J gene: TRBJ1-4; V gene: TRBV6-5
CDR3 protein: SARDNTGYQPQH; J gene: TRBJ1-5; V gene: TRBV20-1
CDR3 protein: ASSAKAGPAGQPQH; J gene: TRBJ1-5; V gene: TRBV25-1
CDR3 protein: ATSNDGFREAF; J gene: TRBJ1-1; V gene: TRBV15
CDR3 protein: ASSFSLAGEETQY; J gene: TRBJ2-5; V gene: TRBV7-2
CDR3 protein: ASSLAQGSVYGYT; J gene: TRBJ1-2; V gene: TRBV5-1